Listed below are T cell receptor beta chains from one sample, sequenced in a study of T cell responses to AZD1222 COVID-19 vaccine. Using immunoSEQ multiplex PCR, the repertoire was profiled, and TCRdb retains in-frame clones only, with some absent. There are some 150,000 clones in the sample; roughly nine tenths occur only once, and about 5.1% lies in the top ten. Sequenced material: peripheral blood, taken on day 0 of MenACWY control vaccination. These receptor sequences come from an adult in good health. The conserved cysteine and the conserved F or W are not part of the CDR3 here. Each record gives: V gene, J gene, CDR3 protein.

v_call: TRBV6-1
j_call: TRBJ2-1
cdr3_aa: ASSDPSRGQNEQF

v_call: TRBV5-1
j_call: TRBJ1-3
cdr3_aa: ASSLSESGNTIY

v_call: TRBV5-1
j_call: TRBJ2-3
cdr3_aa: ASSKAGTGGGGDTQY

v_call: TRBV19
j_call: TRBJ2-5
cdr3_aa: ASNPGQGVKTQY

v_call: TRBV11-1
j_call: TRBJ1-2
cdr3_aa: ASSRDSPYGYT

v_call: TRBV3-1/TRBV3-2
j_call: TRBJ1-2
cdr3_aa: ASSPGTGKTGYT

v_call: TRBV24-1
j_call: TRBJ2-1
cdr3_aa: ATSVSGLRDRYNEQF

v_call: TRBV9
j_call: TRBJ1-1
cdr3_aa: ASSVFPPGENTEAF

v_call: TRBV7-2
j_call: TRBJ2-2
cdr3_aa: ASSSTIAGPGELF

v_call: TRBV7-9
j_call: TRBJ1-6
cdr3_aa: ASSLVTSPLH

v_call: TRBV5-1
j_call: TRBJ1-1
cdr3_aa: ASSLPEGGQNTEAF

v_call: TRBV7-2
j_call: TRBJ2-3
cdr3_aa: ASSLGEAGDTQY

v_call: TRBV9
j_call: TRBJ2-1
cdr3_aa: ASSVENSEGPAGWGEQF

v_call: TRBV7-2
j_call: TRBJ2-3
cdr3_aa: ASSLIGLPDTQY

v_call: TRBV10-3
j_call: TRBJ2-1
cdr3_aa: ASTAGLAGLAEQF

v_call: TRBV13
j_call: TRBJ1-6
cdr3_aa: ASSSQARNSPLH

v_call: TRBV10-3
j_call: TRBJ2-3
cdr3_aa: AISPGGDTQY

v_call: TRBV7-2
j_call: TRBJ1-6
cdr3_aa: ASSQGTGYNSPLH

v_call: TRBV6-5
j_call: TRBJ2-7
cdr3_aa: ASSYSTSGNHEQY

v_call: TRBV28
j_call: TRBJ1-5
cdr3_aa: ASSLSGGGNQPQH

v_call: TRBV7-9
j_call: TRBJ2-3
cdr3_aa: ASSLPWRLAGQSDTQY

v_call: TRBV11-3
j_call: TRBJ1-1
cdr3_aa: ASSLADSAEAF

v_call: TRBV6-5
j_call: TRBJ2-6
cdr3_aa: ASSYLGQYGANVLT

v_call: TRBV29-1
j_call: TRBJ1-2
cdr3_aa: SAGSGDRVNCGYT

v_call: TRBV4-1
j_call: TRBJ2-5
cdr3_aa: ASSFAGAPTETQY

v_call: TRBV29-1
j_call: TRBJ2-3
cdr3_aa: SVGGAGPWGAGATDTQY

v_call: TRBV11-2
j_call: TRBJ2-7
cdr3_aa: ASSLASFGTGSIYEQY

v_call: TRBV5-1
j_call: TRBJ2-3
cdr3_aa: ASSWGGTDRTDTQY

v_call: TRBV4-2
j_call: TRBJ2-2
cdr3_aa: ASSQEWRSNTGELF

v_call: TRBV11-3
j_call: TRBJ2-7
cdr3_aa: ASSQFTNPYEQY

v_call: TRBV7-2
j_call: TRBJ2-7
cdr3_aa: ASTRGAYEQY

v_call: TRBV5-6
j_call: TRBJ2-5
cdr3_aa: ASSSLQGAGETQY

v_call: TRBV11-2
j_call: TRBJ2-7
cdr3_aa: ASSRADLGDSRSYEQY

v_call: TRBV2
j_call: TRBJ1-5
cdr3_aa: ASNPGQFNQPQH

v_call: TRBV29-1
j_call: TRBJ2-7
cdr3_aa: SVEGLGGSDEQY

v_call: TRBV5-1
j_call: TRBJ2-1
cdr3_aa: ASSFEGLGFRNEQF

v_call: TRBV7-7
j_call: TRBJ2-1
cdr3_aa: ASSPGLAGNNEQF

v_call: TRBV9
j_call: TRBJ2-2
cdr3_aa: ASSVVGGLRTGELF

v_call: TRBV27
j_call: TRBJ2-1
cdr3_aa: ASSFGASGGNEQF

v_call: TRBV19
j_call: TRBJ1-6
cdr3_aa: ASGGRVNSPLH

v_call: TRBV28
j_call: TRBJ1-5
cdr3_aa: ASSAGPLNQPQH